This passage covers 10 T cell receptor beta chains from one sample sequenced in a study of blood T cell repertoires in COVID-19 (TCRdb year 2020). Library construction relied on the immunoSEQ multiplex PCR assay. TCRdb holds this immuneACCESS table with in-frame rearrangements only. Some clones are missing; in checked studies, unresolved V genes explain under half, and the rest has no known cause. The sample records about 53,000 clones, nearly 90% of which are singletons. Over 4% of the sample is held by the ten biggest clonotypes. The sample consisted of peripheral blood. These receptors all stem from a man aged 55 to 70 with active COVID-19.

With regard to this clone: The germline gene is not matched at one end of the junction; a read error may be the cause. The chain employs TRBV6-2 or TRBV6-3 and TRBJ2-7; TRBD2 matches 7 bases. The length of the CDR3 is 14 residues. CDR1 is MNHEY and CDR2 is SVGEGT in the germline V gene. The CDR3 region is CATSREGSSYEQYF. The DNA of the CDR3 is TGTGCCACCAGTAGGGAGGGGAGTTCGTACGAGCAGTACTTC.

The chain links TRBV6-5 to TRBJ2-2; D ambiguous. CDR1 is MNHEY and CDR2 is SVGAGI in the germline V gene. V was shortened by 6 bases and J by 0 bases, with 8 bases between the two germline ends. The CDR3 covers 14 residues. The CDR3 nucleotides read TGTGCCAGCAGGGCATCTCCGAACACCGGGGAGCTGTTTTTT. This gives the protein CASRASPNTGELFF.

This clone has just one count. The chain employs TRBV9 and TRBJ2-5, with D possibly matching TRBD2 (6 bases). The CDR3 runs to 13 residues. The V end was cut by 1 base, the J end by 5 bases, with 9 bases between. The germline V gene has CDR1 SGDLS and CDR2 YYNGEE. CDR3 loop: CASSVSGGETQYF. DNA of the CDR3: TGTGCCAGCAGCGTATCAGGAGGGGAGACCCAGTACTTC.

J is TRBJ2-7 and V is TRBV2, with a weak D call TRBD2 (6 bases). The CDR3 spans 13 residues. Trimming took off 4 bases at V and 3 bases at J, with 10 bases between the two ends. The germline V gene has CDR1 SNHLY and CDR2 FYNNEI. The CDR3 DNA sequence: TGTGCCAGCAGTGCCCCCGGGGGCTACGAGCAGTACTTC. This translates into CASSAPGGYEQYF.

This chain joins TRBV7-2 and TRBJ2-6; D is ambiguous. Trimming took off 6 bases at V and 0 bases at J, with 9 bases between the two ends. CDR1 SGHTA and CDR2 FQGNSA come from the germline V gene. The CDR3 covers 15 residues. The CDR3 nucleotides are TGTGCCAGCAGGCGTTGGAGCTCTGGGGCCAACGTCCTGACTTTC. This gives the protein CASRRWSSGANVLTF.

The chain joins TRBV28 to TRBJ2-1; TRBD1 agrees at 9 bases. The germline CDR1 and CDR2 sequences are MDHEN and SYDVKM. There are 16 residues in the CDR3. J gave up 7 bases and V 6 bases, and 13 bases lay outside the gene matches. This CDR3 reads CASRPAGQGGLNEQFF. In DNA, the CDR3 is TGTGCCAGCAGGCCCGCGGGACAGGGAGGGTTGAATGAGCAGTTCTTC.

This clone was counted a few times. The chain joins TRBV11-1 to TRBJ2-7, with 8 bases lining up with TRBD1. The CDR3 extends over 15 amino acids. The germline CDR1 and CDR2 sequences are SGHAT and FQDESV (reference sequence). The V and J ends lost 2 bases and 5 bases, in that order; junction bases with no gene match: 8. CDR3 loop: CASSLSRTGSHEQYF. The CDR3 bases are TGTGCCAGCAGCTTATCCCGGACAGGGTCTCACGAGCAGTACTTC.

V is TRBV5-1 and J is TRBJ1-1, with 8 bases matching TRBD1. The CDR3 covers 15 residues. V lost 2 bases and J lost 1; bases outside the gene matches: 4. Looked up from germline, CDR1 is SGHRS and CDR2 is YFSETQ. The CDR3 DNA reads TGCGCCAGCAGCTTCAACGGACAGGGGAACACTGAAGCTTTCTTT. Translating it yields CASSFNGQGNTEAFF.

This chain uses TRBV27 with TRBJ2-7; D gene uncertain. The CDR3 contains 12 residues. Per germline, CDR1 MNHEY and CDR2 SMNVEV (reference sequence). V lost 5 bases to trimming and J lost 0 bases, with 5 bases between them. CDR3 DNA: TGTGCCAGCAGTCCCTCCTCCTACGAGCAGTACTTC. It translates to CASSPSSYEQYF.

The chain recombines TRBV28 with TRBJ2-7, with 8 bases matching TRBD2. V trimming: 5 bases; J trimming: 1 base; junction bases outside the gene matches: 7. The germline V gene encodes CDR1 MDHEN and CDR2 SYDVKM. This CDR3 is built from 15 residues. The CDR3 nucleotides are TGTGCCAGCAGTCCCCAATCTAGCGGGTCCTACGAGCAGTACTTC. Encoded protein: CASSPQSSGSYEQYF.